Described below is a single T cell receptor beta chain sequence and its context. Sequencing used immunoSEQ multiplex PCR; TCRdb keeps in-frame clones, though not all of them. The table has about 200,000 clones, 80% seen once. The data originate from a study of blood T cell repertoires in COVID-19. The sequence came from a woman aged 70-85 years with acute or convalescent COVID-19. The specimen sequenced was peripheral blood.

CDR3: CASSVGRQNQETQYF. DNA for the CDR3: TGTGCCAGCAGCGTAGGAAGACAGAATCAAGAGACCCAGTACTTC. The rearrangement joins TRBV9 to TRBJ2-5; TRBD1 is a possible D gene (5 bases). Germline CDR1 is SGDLS and CDR2 is YYNGEE. The CDR3 is 15 amino acids. V was cut by 0 bases and J by 2 bases, with 11 bases left in between.